The source of this T cell receptor beta chain is a study of technical replicates of blood from several donors. TCRdb's copy holds only in-frame clones and misses some; the assay was immunoSEQ multiplex PCR. The sample consists of 72,000 or so clones, around 92% of them appearing once. The receptor's source is a human donor in good health. The sequenced material came from T cells isolated from PBMCs.

CDR3 residues: CASSYSGQERYEQYF. The CDR3 DNA reads as TGTGCCAGCAGTTACAGCGGGCAGGAGAGATACGAGCAGTACTTC. This chain links TRBV6-6 with TRBJ2-7; the D gene is possibly TRBD2 (6 bases). Looked up from germline, CDR1 is MNHNY and CDR2 is SVGAGI (reference sequence). The V end was cut by 2 bases, the J end by 4 bases, with 15 bases between. The CDR3 has 15 residues.